Shown below are 20 T cell receptor beta chains from a single sample sequenced in a study of blood T cell repertoires in COVID-19. The data were produced by immunoSEQ multiplex PCR, yet TCRdb's version contains in-frame clones alone and is incomplete. The sample holds 100,000 to 150,000 clones, about 83% seen once. Sequencing was performed on peripheral blood. The receptors here all came from a human donor in a cohort sampled during active COVID-19.

The chain has TRBV3-1 (or the pseudogene TRBV3-2) and TRBJ1-4; D not resolved. The V end lost 1 base, the J end lost 3 bases, and 6 bases lay between the germline ends. CDR3 length: 14 residues. The germline V gene has CDR1 LGHDT and CDR2 YNNKEL (reference sequence). CDR3 sequence: CASSQGAPNEKLFF. The DNA for the CDR3 is TGTGCCAGCAGCCAAGGGGCGCCTAATGAAAAACTGTTTTTT.

This clone was observed a handful of times. The chain has TRBV5-1 and TRBJ2-7; the D gene is possibly TRBD2 (6 bases). Between the trimmed V and J ends, which lost 5 bases and 0 bases, there was a span of 18 bases. Germline CDR1 is SGHRS and CDR2 is YFSETQ. This CDR3 region has 16 residues. Written as DNA, the CDR3 is TGCGCCAGCAGACTTGATATAGCGGATAGCTCCTACGAGCAGTACTTC. It encodes CASRLDIADSSYEQYF.

The chain joins TRBV28 to TRBJ1-2; 7 bases are a match to TRBD1. CDR3 length equals 15 residues. CDR1 and CDR2 from the germline V gene are MDHEN and SYDVKM. V shed 6 bases, J shed 1 base, and the junction held 8 bases outside the gene matches. CDR3 nucleotides: TGTGCCAGCAGCGCGTTGACAGGGCTTAACTATGGCTACACCTTC. Protein product: CASSALTGLNYGYTF.

The J gene is TRBJ1-6, the V gene TRBV7-2; D is perhaps TRBD1 (5 bases). Deletions cut 5 bases from V and 3 bases from J, with 17 bases between. CDR3 length equals 17 residues. Looked up from germline, CDR1 is SGHTA and CDR2 is FQGNSA. The CDR3 is CASSQTLTENYNSPLHF. The CDR3 region has the DNA TGTGCCAGCAGCCAAACCCTGACAGAAAACTATAATTCACCCCTCCACTTT.

The gene calls are TRBV6-2 or TRBV6-3 and TRBJ1-4; TRBD1 matches at 9 bases. With V trimmed by 6 bases and J by 0 bases, 8 bases remained unmatched. Germline CDR1 MNHEY, CDR2 SVGEGT. The CDR3 loop spans 17 amino acids. The CDR3, as DNA: TGTGCCAGCAGCCCATCGGGACAGGGCCCAACTAATGAAAAACTGTTTTTT. Protein sequence: CASSPSGQGPTNEKLFF.

This clone was picked up one time. The chain joins TRBV28 to TRBJ1-5; 7 nucleotides agree with TRBD1. From germline, CDR1 is MDHEN and CDR2 SYDVKM. The junction had 7 bases not matched to a gene; V was cut back by 6 bases and J by 5 bases. This CDR3 has 14 amino acids. The chain's CDR3 is CASSGGQSHQPQHF. As DNA, the CDR3 is TGTGCCAGCAGCGGGGGACAGAGTCATCAGCCCCAGCATTTT.

The V gene is TRBV27, the J gene TRBJ2-1; a possible D gene is TRBD2 (6 bases). The CDR3 sequence is 13 residues long. Germline values: CDR1 MNHEY, CDR2 SMNVEV (reference sequence). V was cut by 5 bases and J by 12 bases, with 17 bases left in between. CDR3 region: CASSPLRAGSQFF. CDR3 DNA sequence: TGTGCCAGCAGTCCATTGAGGGCGGGGTCGCAGTTCTTC.

The V and J genes are TRBV19 and TRBJ1-1; D is uncertain. This CDR3 is built from 13 residues. Trimming pared 1 base from V and 1 base from J, leaving 4 bases between. CDR1 is LNHDA and CDR2 is SQIVND in the germline V gene (reference sequence). CDR3 in DNA: TGTGCCAGTAGTATAGGCGGGAACACTGAAGCTTTCTTT. This gives the protein CASSIGGNTEAFF. Using reference TRBV19 and TRBJ1-1 for the parts outside the CDR3, the full variable domain is DGGITQSPKYLFRKEGQNVTLSCEQNLNHDAMYWYRQDPGQGLRLIYYSQIVNDFQKGDIAEGYSVSREKKESFPLTVTSAQKNPTAFYLCASSIGGNTEAFFGQGTRLTVV.

V is TRBV9 and J is TRBJ2-7, with 7 bases identical to TRBD1. The CDR3 sequence is 13 residues long. Per germline, CDR1 SGDLS and CDR2 YYNGEE. Trimming cost V 3 bases and J 5 bases; bases outside gene matches: 5. The CDR3 DNA reads as TGTGCCAGCAGCGGGACGACAGGGAACGAGCAGTACTTC. Its translation: CASSGTTGNEQYF.

V gene TRBV20-1 combines with J gene TRBJ1-1; D is ambiguous. Looked up from germline, CDR1 is DFQATT and CDR2 is SNEGSKA (reference sequence). V was cut by 4 bases and J by 3 bases, with 6 bases left in between. The CDR3 totals 11 residues. CDR3 region: CSAIPHTEAFF. DNA for the CDR3: TGCAGTGCTATCCCTCACACTGAAGCTTTCTTT.

The chain combines TRBV3-1 (or the pseudogene TRBV3-2) with TRBJ1-5; no firm D call. V gave up 4 bases and J gave up 1 base, with 5 bases separating them. The CDR3 has 13 amino acids. Germline CDR1 LGHDT, CDR2 YNNKEL (reference sequence). CDR3 bases: TGTGCCAGCAGCCCACGGAGCAATCAGCCCCAGCATTTT. Amino acids: CASSPRSNQPQHF.

This chain uses TRBV6-5 with TRBJ1-3, with D perhaps matching TRBD1 (6 bases). V shed 6 bases and J shed 1 base, with 13 bases lying between them. CDR1 MNHEY and CDR2 SVGAGI come from the germline V gene. The length of the CDR3 is 15 residues. The CDR3 is CASRDDRFSGNTIYF. CDR3 DNA sequence: TGTGCCAGCAGGGATGACAGGTTTTCTGGAAACACCATATATTTT.

CDR3 sequence: CASSLAGLEDTQYF. The CDR3 coding sequence is TGTGCCAGTAGTCTAGCGGGATTGGAAGATACGCAGTATTTT. The V and J genes are TRBV19 and TRBJ2-3; 9 nucleotides agree with TRBD2. The V gene end was trimmed by 5 bases and the J gene end by 5 bases; junction bases not matched to a gene: 5. The CDR3 consists of 14 residues. Per germline, CDR1 LNHDA and CDR2 SQIVND (reference sequence).

V and J are TRBV5-1 and TRBJ2-2; 11 positions match TRBD2. Trimming at V came to 2 bases and at J to 6 bases, leaving 3 bases not matched to a gene. CDR3 size: 15 residues. Germline assignment: CDR1 SGHRS and CDR2 YFSETQ. In DNA form, the CDR3 reads TGCGCCAGCAGCTTCATAGCGGGAGGGCCCGGGGAGCTGTTTTTT. Amino acids: CASSFIAGGPGELFF.

The CDR3 loop reads CASSVAAYEQYF. The DNA for the CDR3 is TGCGCCAGTTCAGTGGCAGCCTACGAGCAGTACTTC. The chain links TRBV10-2 to TRBJ2-7, with D unresolved. V lost 9 bases, J lost 2 bases, and 11 bases lay in between. The CDR3 has 12 residues. Germline assignment: CDR1 WSHSY and CDR2 SAAADI.

The gene calls are TRBV7-2 and TRBJ1-1; the D gene is possibly TRBD1 (6 bases). Germline CDR1 SGHTA, CDR2 FQGNSA. V was trimmed by 7 bases and J by 0 bases, leaving 18 bases between them. The length of the CDR3 is 16 residues. The DNA for the CDR3 is TGTGCCAGCACCTCATCCGGGACAAGCATGAACACTGAAGCTTTCTTT. Its protein product is CASTSSGTSMNTEAFF.

The genes are TRBV9 and TRBJ2-7; D is unclear. Germline loops: CDR1 SGDLS, CDR2 YYNGEE. The germline V and J ends were trimmed by 2 bases and 0 bases, with 15 bases remaining between them. The length of the CDR3 is 16 residues. CDR3 residues: CASSVNPGAISYEQYF. The CDR3 DNA sequence: TGTGCCAGCAGCGTCAACCCGGGTGCCATCTCCTACGAGCAGTACTTC.

This rearrangement joins TRBV7-9 to TRBJ1-6; D unresolved. Trimming cost V 6 bases and J 10 bases, with 10 bases left between them. This CDR3 region has 12 residues. The V gene's germline CDR1 is SEHNR and CDR2 FQNEAQ (reference sequence). The CDR3 is CASSTVVSPLHF. The CDR3 DNA sequence: TGTGCCAGCAGTACAGTAGTCTCACCCCTCCACTTT.

The chain joins TRBV5-5 to TRBJ1-6; perhaps TRBD1 as D (6 bases). Trimming stripped 0 bases from V and 0 bases from J, with 16 bases between. CDR1 and CDR2 from the germline V gene are SGHKS and YYEKEE (reference sequence). The CDR3 totals 19 residues. Here the CDR3 DNA reads TGTGCCAGCAGCTTGGAGACCCTCAGGGGAAGCTCCTATAATTCACCCCTCCACTTT. Translating it yields CASSLETLRGSSYNSPLHF.

About this clone: This same CDR3 is encoded by further DNA sequences in the sample. The J gene is TRBJ1-5, the V gene TRBV3-1 (or the pseudogene TRBV3-2); D is ambiguous. The V end was cut by 1 base, the J end by 4 bases, with 8 bases between. Germline V lookup: CDR1 LGHDT, CDR2 YNNKEL (reference sequence). The CDR3 loop spans 14 amino acids. The CDR3: CASSQGHSNQPQHF. The CDR3 DNA reads TGTGCCAGCAGCCAAGGACATTCTAATCAGCCCCAGCATTTT.